The text below deals with one TCR beta chain. The data are from a study of CD8 T cells in Susac syndrome. RNA amounts of roughly 0.45 to 1 ug underwent reverse transcription with random hexamers. MiXCR, run by TCRdb on the immunoSEQ multiplex PCR reads, gives a single entry per CDR3 protein. The sample carries some 260,000 distinct CDR3 sequences, roughly 84% recorded once. CDR1 MDHEN and CDR2 SYDVKM come from the germline V gene. This CDR3 comprises 14 residues. V lost 3 bases and J 7 bases, leaving 13 bases between the germline ends. The sequence came from a human donor with multiple sclerosis. The sequencing sample was made of CD8+ T cells from PBMCs. J is TRBJ1-5 and V is TRBV28; D not certain. CDR3 coding DNA: TGTGCCAGCAGTTTGAGGCCAGCGATCCAGCCCCAGCATTTT. As protein: CASSLRPAIQPQHF.